The T cell receptor (beta chain) described here comes from a study of neurological immune-mediated disorders. Study-level findings and limits: Across subjects, no CDR3 amino acid sequence appeared in expanded clones of more than one subject, a finding that suggested private repertoires in all groups.

Ten or more counts support this clonotype. Its target is not known. TCRdb reanalysed the 5' RACE reads using MiXCR and keeps one entry per CDR3 protein. The sample yields tens of thousands of distinct CDR3 sequences, 15% to 20% seen once. The V end was cut by 1 base, the J end by 7 bases, with 17 bases between. The length of the CDR3 is 15 residues. Germline V gives CDR1 SGHDT, CDR2 YYEEEE. The V gene is TRBV5-6, the J gene TRBJ2-5; tentatively, D is TRBD1 or TRBD2 (5 bases each). The TCR was taken from a woman aged 35 to 49 in good health. Sample: PBMCs. CDR3 nucleotide sequence: TGTGCCAGCAGCTTGTCCGGGACCCAGGGCTTGACCCAGTACTTC. Protein sequence: CASSLSGTQGLTQYF.